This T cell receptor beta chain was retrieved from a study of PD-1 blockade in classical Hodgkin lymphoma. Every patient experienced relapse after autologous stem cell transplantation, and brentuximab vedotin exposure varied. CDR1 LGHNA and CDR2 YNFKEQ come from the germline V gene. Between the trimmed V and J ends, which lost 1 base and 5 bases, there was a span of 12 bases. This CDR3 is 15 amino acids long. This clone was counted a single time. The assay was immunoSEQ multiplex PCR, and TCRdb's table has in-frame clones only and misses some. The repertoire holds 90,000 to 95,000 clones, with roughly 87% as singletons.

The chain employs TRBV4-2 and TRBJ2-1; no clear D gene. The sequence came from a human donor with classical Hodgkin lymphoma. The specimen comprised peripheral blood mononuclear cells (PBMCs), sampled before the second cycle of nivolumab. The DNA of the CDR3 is TGTGCCAGCAGCCAAGTAGAGGCCCCGGACAATGAGCAGTTCTTC. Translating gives CASSQVEAPDNEQFF.